The source of this T cell receptor beta chain is a study of blood T cell repertoires in COVID-19. Turning to the study itself: The study drew acute and convalescent COVID-19 samples from the United States, Italy and Spain. Sample material is recorded as cDNA or gDNA derived from T cells, B-cell-depleted T cells, or PBMCs.

Original processing notes: The authors estimated nucleated cell counts from reference gene primer amplification. The table came from immunoSEQ multiplex PCR; TCRdb's copy has only in-frame clones and leaves some out. That table supplies the V and J calls and clone size; D and trimming were determined from the DNA. The sample lists roughly 360,000 clones; more than 75% were seen once. The sequence was obtained from a human donor with acute or convalescent COVID-19. The donor label of this sample is uncertain. Sequenced input: peripheral blood.

CDR3 coding DNA: TGTGCCAGCAGTGCAGGGGTTGGCTACACCTTC. It encodes CASSAGVGYTF. V usage is TRBV27 and J usage is TRBJ1-2, with D possibly TRBD1 on 6 matching bases. CDR1 is MNHEY and CDR2 is SMNVEV in the germline V gene (reference sequence). The CDR3 has 11 amino acids. V was trimmed by 5 bases and J by 7 bases, leaving 8 bases between them.